Here is one T cell receptor beta chain with its context. This clonotype occurred many times. This clone's antigen is unknown. There are no base qualities to consult, and no much larger clone falls within one base. cDNA was synthesized by template-switch 5'RACE using a primer with a 10-nucleotide random unique molecular identifier that tagged each TCR transcript. Over 180 million TCR-beta sequences, covering 15-18 subjects, were produced in each sequencing run. The RNeasy kit was used for extraction of total RNA. The KAPA Real-time Library Amplification kit was used to amplify TCR-beta VDJ regions with primers targeting the TCR constant region and the 5'RACE anchor. A first PCR added sample indexes and Illumina adaptors, and a second PCR then raised library yield. After Ampure bead purification, the TCR product of roughly 650 bp was size-selected on a 2% E-gel SizeSelection system. Library quality was checked on a Bioanalyzer, concentration was measured with Qubit, and libraries were quantified with the Kapa Library Quantification kit before pooling. Libraries were sequenced paired-end 2 x 150 bp on an Illumina HiSeq 2500. To increase sequence diversity, about 23-32% phiX was spiked into each library pool. As for the original processing: The UMI-based MiGEC pipeline processed quality-filtered reads and removed over 75% of raw TCR sequences during error correction. IMGT germline references were used for alignment of VDJ genes, and clonotypes were defined by a unique CDR3 amino acid sequence together with V-J genes. Clonal expansion, Shannon diversity and CDR3 relatedness were evaluated with VDJtools (CalcPairwiseDistances, ClusterSamples), while phylogenetic trees were built in CLCbio workbench. Clones with at least 8 unique UMIs were defined as expanded, with this threshold being based on coefficient-of-variation modelling across technical triplicates. TCRdb reworked the public reads: Q25 trimming with fastp, MiXCR clone assembly, productive beta chains retained. All rows with the same CDR3 protein become a single entry with the most common DNA and genes. These V and J calls are TCRdb output, not the study's own analysis. This sample is represented by 84,000 or so distinct CDR3 sequences; 4.3% of them were singletons. Jointly, the top ten make up 5% to 6% of the sample.

This sample's time point label indicates: longitudinal time-point 3. Libraries from unsorted PBMCs were made from 2 million PBMCs kept in RNAlater at -80 degrees C until RNA extraction. Multiple sclerosis patients were enrolled in a US clinical protocol under which disease progression was evaluated by magnetic resonance imaging. Peripheral blood was subjected to Ficoll-Hypaque density gradient centrifugation to isolate PBMCs, which were then cryopreserved in liquid nitrogen. This entry is derived from a study of neurological immune-mediated disorders (dated by TCRdb to between 2018 and 2020). As for the study more broadly: Among the roughly 35 multiple sclerosis patients, relapsing-remitting MS accounted for around 30 and secondary progressive MS accounted for 3. The study compared peripheral blood TCR-beta repertoires of HTLV-I-associated myelopathy (HAM/TSP) patients, multiple sclerosis patients and healthy controls using UMI-based sequencing. The roughly 99 TCR-beta libraries covered PBMC samples along with longitudinal samples, technical triplicates, and paired sorted CD4+ and CD8+ T-cell subsets. Longitudinal HAM/TSP and healthy donors had 3 time-points each (roughly 3-40 month intervals). The cohort comprised around 70 subjects: 15 or so HAM/TSP patients, some 34 multiple sclerosis patients and approximately 20 healthy controls.

Overall study results and their limits: The MS cluster showed no association with clinical or MRI features, and the authors stated that larger cohorts are needed. No identical CDR3 amino acid sequences were found to be shared among expanded clones across subjects, suggesting that TCR-beta repertoires were private in all groups. In phylogenetic analysis, the repertoires of 18 of 34 MS patients grouped into a cluster of related CDR3 sequences, which suggests a possible signature at the repertoire level. TCR clonal expansion was greatest in HAM/TSP patients and smallest in MS patients, who ranked below even healthy controls.

The CDR3, from cysteine to phenylalanine, totals 14 residues. Left in the record is the CDR3 DNA by itself, 42 bases read in frame from the first base. Trimming costs V 2 bases and J 3 bases, and their ends lie 9 bases apart. The source is a woman in her sixties or seventies with multiple sclerosis. Material: PBMCs. This chain is built from TRBV12-3 or TRBV12-4 and TRBJ2-3, with no D gene named confidently. The CDR3 sequence is CASSLTRQTDTQYF. The DNA reads as follows: TGTGCCAGCAGTTTAACCCGGCAGACAGATACGCAGTATTTT.